The 29 T cell receptor beta chains presented below share a single source sample, sequenced in a study of T cell responses to AZD1222 COVID-19 vaccine. Sequencing used immunoSEQ multiplex PCR; TCRdb keeps in-frame clones, though not all of them. The sample yields some 100,000 clones, approximately 87% seen once. Sequencing was performed on peripheral blood, taken on day 0 of AZD1222 vaccination. Source of these receptors: an adult in good health.

The V gene is TRBV9, the J gene TRBJ1-3; weak D call: TRBD1 (5 bases). Trimming stripped 4 bases from V and 9 bases from J, with 8 bases between. Germline V gene data show CDR1 as SGDLS and CDR2 as YYNGEE. The CDR3 totals 11 residues. The CDR3: CASSPGATIYF. The CDR3, as DNA: TGTGCCAGCAGCCCTGGGGCCACCATATATTTT.

The chain uses TRBV24-1 and TRBJ2-7; 10 nucleotides align to TRBD1. The CDR3 loop spans 14 amino acids. After removal of 7 bases from V and 7 bases from J, the junction contained 9 bases not matched to a gene. The V gene's germline CDR1 is KGHDR and CDR2 SFDVKD. CDR3 in DNA: TGTGCCACCAGGACCGGGACAGGGGCAGAAGAGCAGTACTTC. This codes for CATRTGTGAEEQYF.

The CDR3 here is CASSRMTGRNEKLFF. CDR3 sequence (DNA): TGTGCCAGCAGCCGTATGACAGGGAGAAATGAAAAACTGTTTTTT. This chain joins TRBV3-1 (or the pseudogene TRBV3-2) and TRBJ1-4; 7 bases match TRBD1. Trimming removed 4 bases from V and 5 bases from J; junction bases left unmatched: 7. The CDR3 has 15 residues. The germline V gene has CDR1 LGHDT and CDR2 YNNKEL (reference sequence).

V usage is TRBV7-6 and J usage is TRBJ1-4; unclear D gene. Deletions cut 1 base from V and 4 bases from J, with 10 bases between. The CDR3 contains 15 residues. Germline values: CDR1 SGHVS, CDR2 FNYEAQ. The CDR3 sequence: CASSLDWGSNEKLFF. In nucleotides, the CDR3 is TGTGCCAGCAGCTTAGACTGGGGAAGTAATGAAAAACTGTTTTTT.

The CDR3: CASRGLGLLYEQYF. CDR3 bases: TGTGCCAGCAGGGGACTGGGTCTTCTCTACGAGCAGTACTTC. The chain joins TRBV28 to TRBJ2-7; the D gene is possibly TRBD2 (6 bases). The CDR3 extends over 14 amino acids. The V end was cut by 6 bases, the J end by 3 bases, with 15 bases between. Looked up from germline, CDR1 is MDHEN and CDR2 is SYDVKM.

This chain uses TRBV14 with TRBJ1-3; a possible D gene is TRBD1 (5 bases). The V end lost 0 bases, the J end lost 0 bases, and 18 bases lay between the germline ends. CDR3 length: 19 amino acids. Germline CDR1 SGHDN, CDR2 FVKESK. As DNA, the CDR3 is TGTGCCAGCAGCCAAGATCCGTTAACAGGTCGCCTCTCTGGAAACACCATATATTTT. This encodes CASSQDPLTGRLSGNTIYF.

The chain recombines TRBV7-9 with TRBJ1-1, with 7 bases aligning to TRBD1. In germline, CDR1 is SEHNR, CDR2 FQNEAQ (reference sequence). CDR3 length: 14 residues. V was clipped by 5 bases and J by 4 bases; unmatched bases: 7. Written as DNA, the CDR3 is TGTGCCAGCAGCGCGAATTCAGGGGGCACTGAAGCTTTCTTT. Encoded protein: CASSANSGGTEAFF.

The chain has TRBV6-1 and TRBJ1-1; D gene ambiguous. V was cut by 0 bases and J by 6 bases, with 5 bases left in between. The CDR3 has 12 amino acids. Germline CDR1 reads MNHNS; CDR2 reads SASEGT. The CDR3 loop is CASSEARPEAFF. The DNA for the CDR3 is TGTGCCAGCAGTGAAGCGCGGCCTGAAGCTTTCTTT.

The genes are TRBV5-1 and TRBJ1-1, with TRBD1 matching 7 bases. The CDR3 has 13 amino acids. Germline V gives CDR1 SGHRS, CDR2 YFSETQ. The V gene end was trimmed by 3 bases and the J gene end by 5 bases; junction bases not matched to a gene: 4. CDR3 sequence (DNA): TGCGCCAGCAGCTCCACAGGGGTTACTGAAGCTTTCTTT. Its translation is CASSSTGVTEAFF.

The chain has TRBV3-1 (or the pseudogene TRBV3-2) and TRBJ1-1; the match to TRBD1 covers 7 bases. Germline V lookup: CDR1 LGHDT, CDR2 YNNKEL (reference sequence). With V trimmed by 2 bases and J by 11 bases, 14 bases remained unmatched. CDR3 size: 15 residues. The CDR3 DNA sequence: TGTGCCAGCAGCCAAAACCCCTTCGACAGGGCCGCGGCTTTCTTT. Protein sequence: CASSQNPFDRAAAFF.

This chain uses TRBV11-2 with TRBJ2-5; 11 nucleotides line up with TRBD1. V was clipped by 4 bases and J by 2 bases; unmatched bases: 12. CDR3 length equals 18 residues. Per germline, CDR1 SGHAT and CDR2 FQNNGV. CDR3 DNA: TGTGCCAGCAGCTCCGCCTTTGGACAGGGGGCAACTCAAGAGACCCAGTACTTC. Encoded protein: CASSSAFGQGATQETQYF.

The rearrangement links TRBV3-1 (or the pseudogene TRBV3-2) to TRBJ2-5; D is uncertain. Trimming took 4 bases from V and 4 from J, leaving 13 bases between them. Per the germline V gene, CDR1 is LGHDT and CDR2 is YNNKEL (reference sequence). This CDR3 contains 14 residues. The CDR3 region is CASSRMLDGETQYF. CDR3 coding DNA: TGTGCCAGCAGCCGTATGCTAGATGGAGAGACCCAGTACTTC.

The gene calls are TRBV7-9 and TRBJ1-2; maybe TRBD1 (6 bases). There are 15 residues in the CDR3. V lost 5 bases and J lost 6, with 19 bases in between. Germline CDR1 is SEHNR and CDR2 is FQNEAQ (reference sequence). CDR3: CASSQHDRRPNGYTF. CDR3 coding DNA: TGTGCCAGCAGCCAGCACGACAGGAGACCAAATGGCTACACCTTC.

The rearrangement links TRBV5-1 to TRBJ1-1, with D possibly TRBD1 on 6 matching bases. V lost 4 bases to trimming and J lost 1 base, with 14 bases between them. The CDR3 length is 15 residues. In germline, CDR1 is SGHRS, CDR2 YFSETQ. The CDR3 is CASSAIQGGNTEAFF. CDR3 DNA sequence: TGCGCCAGCAGCGCGATACAGGGAGGGAACACTGAAGCTTTCTTT.

V and J are TRBV11-2 and TRBJ1-3; no clear D gene. Deletions cut 0 bases from V and 0 bases from J, with 9 bases between. Germline CDR1 and CDR2: SGHAT and FQNNGV. The CDR3 is 16 amino acids. CDR3 sequence (DNA): TGTGCCAGCAGCTTAGAGCCCCGAGTCTCTGGAAACACCATATATTTT. Protein product: CASSLEPRVSGNTIYF.

The J gene is TRBJ1-5, the V gene TRBV5-1; TRBD1 matches 8 bases. CDR3 length: 15 amino acids. In germline, CDR1 is SGHRS, CDR2 YFSETQ. Trimming took 4 bases from V and 3 from J; bases not matched to a gene: 6. In DNA, the CDR3 is TGCGCCAGCAGCCCGGGGACAGGAGTCAATCAGCCCCAGCATTTT. Residues: CASSPGTGVNQPQHF. The full variable domain, rest sourced from reference TRBV5-1 and TRBJ1-5, is KAGVTQTPRYLIKTRGQQVTLSCSPISGHRSVSWYQQTPGQGLQFLFEYFSETQRNKGNFPGRFSGRQFSNSRSEMNVSTLELGDSALYLCASSPGTGVNQPQHFGDGTRLSIL.

This chain links TRBV10-3 with TRBJ2-3; 9 bases agree with TRBD1. The CDR3 length is 14 residues. The ends lost 6 bases at V and 2 bases at J; junction bases unmatched: 3. Germline CDR1 is ENHRY and CDR2 is SYGVKD. The CDR3 region is CAISRDRDTDTQYF. DNA for the CDR3: TGTGCCATCAGCCGGGACAGGGACACAGATACGCAGTATTTT.

The rearrangement uses TRBV10-1 and TRBJ2-2; D possibly matches TRBD1 or TRBD2 (5 bases each). Germline values: CDR1 WNHNN, CDR2 SYGVQD (reference sequence). Trimming removed 4 bases from V and 1 base from J, with 10 bases in between. The CDR3 is 15 amino acids. The CDR3 sequence is CASSGGVVNTGELFF. In DNA, the CDR3 is TGCGCCAGCAGTGGAGGGGTTGTGAACACCGGGGAGCTGTTTTTT.

Written as DNA, the CDR3 is TGTGCCAGCAGTTACTCGAGGGGGACTAGCCCGGTTGAGCAGTTCTTC. Protein sequence: CASSYSRGTSPVEQFF. This chain joins TRBV6-2 or TRBV6-3 and TRBJ2-1; 9 bases are shared with TRBD2. Germline CDR1 MNHEY, CDR2 SVGEGT. The junction had 9 bases not matched to a gene; V was cut back by 0 bases and J by 9 bases. CDR3 size: 16 residues.

The chain has TRBV11-2 and TRBJ2-3; TRBD1 agrees at 8 bases. This CDR3 is built from 14 residues. Germline CDR1 reads SGHAT; CDR2 reads FQNNGV. With 5 bases clipped from V and 9 bases from J, the junction kept 10 bases outside the gene matches. CDR3 sequence (DNA): TGTGCCAGCAGCAACCCCCGACAGGGGTTAACGCAGTATTTT. It translates to CASSNPRQGLTQYF.

The chain uses TRBV2 and TRBJ2-2, with unresolved D. The germline V gene encodes CDR1 SNHLY and CDR2 FYNNEI. The CDR3 length is 15 residues. Trimming removed 4 bases from V and 4 bases from J, with 13 bases in between. The CDR3 protein is CASSVSGRGTGELFF. CDR3 sequence (DNA): TGTGCCAGCAGTGTCAGTGGCCGTGGCACCGGGGAGCTGTTTTTT.

The gene calls are TRBV30 and TRBJ1-5; D unclear. Trimming left V 1 base short and J 4 bases short, with 8 bases between. Germline CDR1 and CDR2: GTSNPN and SVGIG (reference sequence). This CDR3 has 13 residues. The CDR3 here is CAWSGGLNQPQHF. The CDR3 region has the DNA TGTGCCTGGAGTGGAGGGCTAAATCAGCCCCAGCATTTT.

The rearrangement joins TRBV9 to TRBJ1-1; D is unclear. The V gene lost 3 bases and the J gene lost 7 bases, with 13 bases spanning the gap. Germline CDR1 is SGDLS and CDR2 is YYNGEE. The CDR3 runs to 13 residues. This CDR3 is CASSARGGYEAFF. CDR3 DNA: TGTGCCAGCAGCGCTCGAGGTGGCTATGAAGCTTTCTTT.

This chain links TRBV3-1 (or the pseudogene TRBV3-2) with TRBJ1-4; no firm D call. The CDR3 is made up of 15 amino acids. Trimming stripped 0 bases from V and 5 bases from J, with 10 bases between. Germline V gene lookup returns CDR1 LGHDT and CDR2 YNNKEL (reference sequence). CDR3 nucleotides: TGTGCCAGCAGCCAAGATTTAAGCCGGAATGAAAAACTGTTTTTT. Its protein product is CASSQDLSRNEKLFF.

The genes are TRBV19 and TRBJ2-1; 9 positions match TRBD2. The CDR3 spans 16 residues. CDR1 and CDR2 (germline): LNHDA, SQIVND (reference sequence). V trimming: 1 base; J trimming: 2 bases; junction bases outside the gene matches: 3. This CDR3 reads CASSIGSGSPYNEQFF. In nucleotides, the CDR3 is TGTGCCAGTAGTATAGGTAGCGGGAGCCCCTACAATGAGCAGTTCTTC.

This chain uses TRBV27 with TRBJ2-5; D is undetermined. V gave up 2 bases and J gave up 4 bases, with 14 bases separating them. The germline CDR1 and CDR2 sequences are MNHEY and SMNVEV (reference sequence). The CDR3 is 15 amino acids. The CDR3 here is CASSLRGDRAETQYF. In DNA form, the CDR3 reads TGTGCCAGCAGTTTACGCGGCGACCGGGCAGAGACCCAGTACTTC.

This clone was detected only a few times. The chain recombines TRBV5-8 with TRBJ2-1, with D perhaps given as TRBD1 or TRBD2 (5 bases each). Trimming cost V 4 bases and J 11 bases, with 16 bases left between them. CDR3 length equals 13 residues. The germline V gene encodes CDR1 SGHTS and CDR2 YDEGEE. The CDR3 DNA reads as TGTGCCAGCAGCACGAGGGGTGGGGTCAAGCAGTTCTTC. Translation gives CASSTRGGVKQFF.

The CDR3 here is CASSISHRQAYEQYF. CDR3 nucleotides: TGTGCCAGTAGTATATCCCACAGACAGGCCTACGAGCAGTACTTC. The genes are TRBV19 and TRBJ2-7, with a tentative D call TRBD1 (6 bases). Germline V lookup: CDR1 LNHDA, CDR2 SQIVND (reference sequence). V gave up 2 bases and J gave up 2 bases, with 13 bases separating them. The CDR3 is 15 amino acids.

This rearrangement joins TRBV2 to TRBJ1-4; 9 bases fit TRBD1. The trim removed 8 bases at V and 8 bases at J, leaving 12 bases unmatched. The germline V gene encodes CDR1 SNHLY and CDR2 FYNNEI. This CDR3 region has 15 residues. CDR3 sequence (DNA): TGTGCCAGCTACGAAAAAGACAGGGGGGCGGAAAAACTGTTTTTT. It encodes CASYEKDRGAEKLFF. Combining the CDR3 with reference TRBV2 and TRBJ1-4 gives the whole variable domain EPEVTQTPSHQVTQMGQEVILRCVPISNHLYFYWYRQILGQKVEFLVSFYNNEISEKSEIFDDQFSVERPDGSNFTLKIRSTKLEDSAMYFCASYEKDRGAEKLFFGSGTQLSVL.